One and the same sample provided the 27 T cell receptor beta chains below, sequenced in a study of T cell responses to AZD1222 COVID-19 vaccine. Clones were sequenced by immunoSEQ multiplex PCR, and TCRdb holds only the in-frame ones, with some missing. Counted here are about 180,000 clones, 85% to 95% occurring once; the ten biggest clones make up around 1.6%. This sample comprised peripheral blood, obtained 28 days after the second AZD1222 dose. These receptor sequences come from an adult who received the AZD1222 COVID-19 vaccine.

The V call is TRBV6-5, the J call TRBJ1-5; D may be TRBD1 (5 bases). The germline V and J ends were trimmed by 0 bases and 5 bases, with 14 bases remaining between them. Per the germline V gene, CDR1 is MNHEY and CDR2 is SVGAGI. This CDR3 has 16 amino acids. The DNA for the CDR3 is TGTGCCAGCAGTTACTCGGGACCCACAGAGGATCAGCCCCAGCATTTT. It is translated as CASSYSGPTEDQPQHF.

This clone was counted only a few times. The chain carries TRBV5-1 and TRBJ2-7, with TRBD2 matching over 7 bases. Germline lookup yields CDR1 SGHRS and CDR2 YFSETQ. The junction had 11 bases not matched to a gene; V was cut back by 2 bases and J by 3 bases. The CDR3 length is 16 residues. The CDR3 region is CASSLGPSGSNYEQYF. DNA for the CDR3: TGCGCCAGCAGCTTAGGCCCTAGCGGTAGTAACTACGAGCAGTACTTC.

J is TRBJ2-1 and V is TRBV23-1; D possibly corresponds to TRBD2 (6 bases). TRBV23-1 carries the ORF label, with uncertain function. Trimming pared 0 bases from V and 3 bases from J, leaving 12 bases between. This CDR3 spans 16 amino acids. The CDR3 is CASSQSPGTHYNEQFF. The CDR3 nucleotides read TGCGCCAGCAGTCAATCCCCCGGGACTCACTACAATGAGCAGTTCTTC.

The V call is TRBV3-1 (or the pseudogene TRBV3-2), the J call TRBJ2-7; a possible D gene is TRBD2 (6 bases). Germline V gene sequence: CDR1 LGHDT, CDR2 YNNKEL (reference sequence). V was clipped by 3 bases and J by 3 bases, with 9 bases between them. CDR3 length: 13 amino acids. This CDR3 is CASSHTGGYEQYF. CDR3 nucleotide sequence: TGTGCCAGCAGCCACACCGGGGGCTACGAGCAGTACTTC.

This chain uses TRBV27 with TRBJ1-1, with TRBD1 matching over 7 bases. The J segment lost 6 bases and the V segment lost 5 bases, leaving 12 bases of the junction unmatched. Germline V CDR1 and CDR2: MNHEY, SMNVEV (reference sequence). There are 15 residues in the CDR3. CDR3 protein: CASSEDPRGSSEAFF. The CDR3 bases are TGTGCCAGCAGTGAGGACCCCAGGGGGTCGTCTGAAGCTTTCTTT.

The chain employs TRBV7-9 and TRBJ1-1; D may be TRBD1 (6 bases). V shed 3 bases and J shed 5 bases, with 13 bases lying between them. This CDR3 contains 14 residues. CDR1 and CDR2 from the germline V gene are SEHNR and FQNEAQ (reference sequence). The CDR3: CASSLSGTSTEAFF. CDR3 in DNA: TGTGCCAGCAGCTTGTCCGGGACATCAACTGAAGCTTTCTTT. Full variable domain (rest looked up from reference TRBV7-9 and TRBJ1-1): DTGVSQNPRHKITKRGQNVTFRCDPISEHNRLYWYRQTLGQGPEFLTYFQNEAQLEKSRLLSDRFSAERPKGSFSTLEIQRTEQGDSAMYLCASSLSGTSTEAFFGQGTRLTVV.

The chain couples TRBV5-4 to TRBJ2-2, with D perhaps TRBD2 (6 bases). Between the trimmed V and J ends, which lost 4 bases and 2 bases, there was a span of 6 bases. Germline CDR1 reads SGHNT; CDR2 reads YYREEE (reference sequence). The CDR3 covers 13 residues. CDR3 protein: CASSGTNTGELFF. DNA of the CDR3: TGTGCCAGCAGCGGGACTAACACCGGGGAGCTGTTTTTT.

A single count supports this clone. This chain joins TRBV2 and TRBJ1-6, with unresolved D. CDR1 is SNHLY, CDR2 FYNNEI, per germline. V lost 6 bases and J lost 7, with 16 bases in between. This CDR3 is built from 15 residues. CDR3 sequence: CASRGFEGANSPLHF. In DNA form, the CDR3 reads TGTGCCAGCAGGGGGTTTGAAGGTGCGAATTCACCCCTCCACTTT.

This chain's CDR3 is CASSQGSGYTF. In DNA, the CDR3 is TGTGCCAGCAGCCAAGGATCCGGCTACACCTTC. The chain employs TRBV3-1 (or the pseudogene TRBV3-2) and TRBJ1-2, with no clear D. This CDR3 has 11 residues. V was clipped by 1 base and J by 8 bases, with 5 bases between them. The germline V gene encodes CDR1 LGHDT and CDR2 YNNKEL (reference sequence).

This clone showed up just a few times. The chain combines TRBV6-2 or TRBV6-3 with TRBJ1-6; D is undetermined. The germline CDR1 and CDR2 sequences are MNHEY and SVGEGT. CDR3 length: 13 amino acids. Trimming pared 2 bases from V and 7 bases from J, leaving 6 bases between. The CDR3 sequence: CASSYTGNSPLHF. CDR3 DNA: TGTGCCAGCAGTTACACCGGCAATTCACCCCTCCACTTT.

The chain carries TRBV11-3 and TRBJ1-1; a possible D gene is TRBD1 (6 bases). Germline V gene data show CDR1 as SGHNT and CDR2 as YENEEA. The ends were cut back, 2 bases at V and 11 bases at J, with 15 bases in the middle. CDR3 length: 13 amino acids. CDR3 amino acids: CASSLSRGARAFF. In DNA, the CDR3 is TGTGCCAGCAGCTTATCAAGGGGGGCGCGCGCTTTCTTT. The entire variable domain, with the rest obtained from reference TRBV11-3 and TRBJ1-1, is as follows: EAGVVQSPRYKIIEKKQPVAFWCNPISGHNTLYWYLQNLGQGPELLIRYENEEAVDDSQLPKDRFSAERLKGVDSTLKIQPAELGDSAVYLCASSLSRGARAFFGQGTRLTVV.

In its sample, this clone was seen once. The chain couples TRBV2 to TRBJ2-7; the D gene could be TRBD1 or TRBD2 (5 bases each). Trimming cost V 3 bases and J 5 bases, with 14 bases left between them. Germline V CDR1 and CDR2: SNHLY, FYNNEI. The CDR3 spans 14 residues. The CDR3 nucleotides read TGTGCCAGCAGTGAGCTACGGGGCGCGGACGAGCAGTACTTC. Protein product: CASSELRGADEQYF. The variable domain in full, completed from reference TRBV2 and TRBJ2-7, reads EPEVTQTPSHQVTQMGQEVILRCVPISNHLYFYWYRQILGQKVEFLVSFYNNEISEKSEIFDDQFSVERPDGSNFTLKIRSTKLEDSAMYFCASSELRGADEQYFGPGTRLTVT.

The chain uses TRBV27 and TRBJ1-6; 7 bases are shared with TRBD1. The CDR3 has 15 amino acids. Trimming removed 3 bases from V and 8 bases from J; junction bases left unmatched: 7. Germline CDR1 MNHEY, CDR2 SMNVEV (reference sequence). The CDR3 region has the DNA TGTGCCAGCAGTTTGTCGGGACAGCAATATTCACCCCTCCACTTT. Translating it yields CASSLSGQQYSPLHF.

V usage is TRBV4-1 and J usage is TRBJ1-2; 8 bases match TRBD1. Germline V gene lookup returns CDR1 MGHRA and CDR2 YSYEKL. The length of the CDR3 is 13 residues. The V and J ends lost 4 bases and 4 bases, in that order; junction bases with no gene match: 2. CDR3 residues: CASSPTGGYGYTF. The CDR3, as DNA: TGCGCCAGCAGCCCAACAGGGGGCTATGGCTACACCTTC.

As concerns this clone: Within the sample, other DNA sequences also encode this same CDR3. The DNA for the CDR3 is TGTGCCAGCAGTTTATTCCGTAATTCACCCCTCCACTTT. Amino acids: CASSLFRNSPLHF. The chain has TRBV28 and TRBJ1-6, with D unresolved. From germline, CDR1 is MDHEN and CDR2 SYDVKM. The CDR3 spans 13 residues. The V end lost 1 base, the J end lost 6 bases, and 4 bases lay between the germline ends.

The V call is TRBV10-3, the J call TRBJ2-2; 8 nucleotides line up with TRBD1. Losses at the gene ends were 4 bases for V and 4 bases for J; bases not matched to a gene: 5. From germline, CDR1 is ENHRY and CDR2 SYGVKD. The CDR3 has 15 residues. The DNA for the CDR3 is TGTGCCATCAGTGCCAGAGGACAGGGCACCGGGGAGCTGTTTTTT. This translates into CAISARGQGTGELFF.

This sequence joins TRBV11-2 and TRBJ1-5; no firm D call. Trimming removed 5 bases from V and 1 base from J, with 12 bases in between. Per the germline V gene, CDR1 is SGHAT and CDR2 is FQNNGV. The CDR3 has 15 amino acids. The CDR3 sequence is CASSEGGISNQPQHF. The CDR3 DNA reads TGTGCCAGCAGCGAAGGAGGCATCAGCAATCAGCCCCAGCATTTT.

The chain links TRBV5-1 to TRBJ2-1, with 8 bases lining up with TRBD2. The CDR3 consists of 16 residues. After removal of 0 bases from V and 5 bases from J, the junction contained 7 bases not matched to a gene. The germline gives CDR1 SGHRS, CDR2 YFSETQ. The CDR3 coding sequence is TGCGCCAGCAGCTTGGGCCAGCGGGAGTACAACAATGAGCAGTTCTTC. Amino acids: CASSLGQREYNNEQFF.

This chain connects TRBV19 to TRBJ1-1; possible D gene TRBD1, 5 bases. Germline lookup yields CDR1 LNHDA and CDR2 SQIVND (reference sequence). This CDR3 has 15 residues. V lost 0 bases and J lost 10, with 18 bases in between. The CDR3 DNA is TGTGCCAGTAGTATAGAACGCGCAAGGGGTGGGACAGCTTTCTTT. As protein: CASSIERARGGTAFF.

V is TRBV5-5 and J is TRBJ2-5; 7 bases are a match to TRBD1. V shed 1 base and J 4 bases; nucleotides not matched to a gene: 4. Germline CDR1 is SGHKS and CDR2 is YYEKEE (reference sequence). This CDR3 comprises 14 residues. CDR3 sequence (DNA): TGTGCCAGCAGCTTGTTAGGGGGCAGAGAGACCCAGTACTTC. Translated, it gives CASSLLGGRETQYF.

The rearrangement joins TRBV18 to TRBJ1-6; no clear D. Per germline, CDR1 KGHSH and CDR2 LQKENI. With 2 bases removed from V and 7 bases from J, the gap between germline ends came to 24 bases. This CDR3 has 19 amino acids. CDR3 nucleotide sequence: TGTGCCAGCTCACCATCAGCGGGTTTCGCCGTGGCAGGCAATTCACCCCTCCACTTT. Amino acid sequence: CASSPSAGFAVAGNSPLHF.

The V call is TRBV6-5, the J call TRBJ2-7, with D possibly being TRBD1 (6 bases). This CDR3 has 14 residues. CDR1 MNHEY and CDR2 SVGAGI come from the germline V gene. Trimming removed 0 bases from V and 2 bases from J, with 8 bases in between. The CDR3 reads CASSYSRTAYEQYF. In DNA, the CDR3 is TGTGCCAGCAGTTACTCGAGGACAGCCTACGAGCAGTACTTC.

The chain recombines TRBV9 with TRBJ1-6, with a weak D call TRBD1 (5 bases). Trimming took 10 bases from V and 1 from J, leaving 12 bases between them. The germline gives CDR1 SGDLS, CDR2 YYNGEE. The CDR3 consists of 14 residues. CDR3 protein: CAGGSGSYNSPLHF. CDR3 nucleotides: TGTGCCGGGGGGAGTGGGTCCTATAATTCACCCCTCCACTTT.

The chain joins TRBV19 to TRBJ1-1, with D possibly TRBD1 on 5 matching bases. V was pared by 3 bases and J by 6 bases, with 11 bases between. The CDR3 length is 13 residues. Germline V lookup: CDR1 LNHDA, CDR2 SQIVND (reference sequence). The CDR3 here is CASSMSGGAEAFF. In DNA form, the CDR3 reads TGTGCCAGTAGTATGTCCGGGGGTGCTGAAGCTTTCTTT. The full variable domain, completed using reference TRBV19 and TRBJ1-1, is DGGITQSPKYLFRKEGQNVTLSCEQNLNHDAMYWYRQDPGQGLRLIYYSQIVNDFQKGDIAEGYSVSREKKESFPLTVTSAQKNPTAFYLCASSMSGGAEAFFGQGTRLTVV.

The CDR3 DNA reads as TGTGCCAGCAGTACCGAACCGAACACTGAAGCTTTCTTT. As protein: CASSTEPNTEAFF. This chain connects TRBV2 to TRBJ1-1; D unresolved. V gave up 5 bases and J gave up 1 base, with 8 bases separating them. CDR1 is SNHLY, CDR2 FYNNEI, per germline. The CDR3 has 13 residues.

This chain uses TRBV6-4 with TRBJ2-2, with 8 bases identical to TRBD2. Germline V gene sequence: CDR1 MRHNA, CDR2 SNTAGT. CDR3 length equals 15 residues. J gave up 1 base and V 4 bases, and 2 bases lay outside the gene matches. The CDR3 sequence is CASSVTSVNTGELFF. DNA for the CDR3: TGTGCCAGCAGTGTGACTAGCGTGAACACCGGGGAGCTGTTTTTT.

The V call is TRBV18, the J call TRBJ1-2, with TRBD1 matching over 8 bases. The CDR3 is 15 amino acids. Losses at the gene ends were 2 bases for V and 3 bases for J; bases not matched to a gene: 5. Germline V gene lookup returns CDR1 KGHSH and CDR2 LQKENI. This chain's CDR3 is CASSPKQGADYGYTF. The CDR3 bases are TGTGCCAGCTCACCAAAGCAGGGGGCGGACTATGGCTACACCTTC.